The clone carrying this T cell receptor beta chain was seen more than once but under ten times. Its target is unknown. This entry comes from a study of vaccination and CD4 T cells after COVID-19. Trimming cost V 3 bases and J 2 bases, with 15 bases left between them. Looked up from germline, CDR1 is KGHSH and CDR2 is LQKENI. The CDR3 spans 16 residues. Regarding treatment: approximately 10-day PBMC culture with coronavirus spike peptide pools or control peptides (ViraFEST assay). ViraFEST enlarged antigen-specific T cell populations with peptide pools and afterwards sequenced TCRs. Oncomine TCR Beta short-read sequencing was applied to DNA from cultured CD4+ T cells. Each CDR3 protein gets one entry after TCRdb re-called the PCR reads with MiXCR. The table records fewer than 15,000 distinct CDR3 sequences, 35% of them present only once.

The rearrangement links TRBV18 to TRBJ2-3, with D perhaps TRBD1 (6 bases). The sample consisted of CD4+ T cells from blood, cultured in vitro. The TCR originated in a human donor who had recovered from COVID-19. CDR3 nucleotide sequence: TGTGCCAGCTCACCTCCCGGGACACTAAACACAGATACGCAGTATTTT. The encoded protein is CASSPPGTLNTDTQYF.